This T cell receptor beta chain was identified in a study of T cells expressing NK-cell markers. There are 17 residues in the CDR3. Germline-derived CDR1 and CDR2 are LNHNV and YYDKDF (reference sequence). For each CDR3 protein, TCRdb gives one entry from its re-call of the 5' RACE reads, without DNA. The ten most abundant clones cover under 4.5% of a sample with about 540,000 distinct CDR3 sequences. The rearrangement links TRBV15 to TRBJ2-7; TCRdb lists TRBD2, though no DNA is available to test this call. The receptor was derived from a young man in good health. The sample consisted of blood T cells: a sorted CD56 or NKG2C T cell subset, CD4+ or CD8+ T cells, or bulk PBMC T cells (not recorded which). CDR3 amino acids: CATSRDSSGSLSGEQYF.